Listed here are 2 T cell receptor beta chains from one sample, sequenced in a study of OX40 agonist ivuxolimab in advanced cancers. Assay: immunoSEQ multiplex PCR; the TCRdb copy retains only in-frame clones and omits some. The data hold some 40,000 clones, with roughly 91% observed a single time. The specimen was CD4+ or CD8+ T cells sorted from blood, collected in a trial of the OX40 agonist ivuxolimab. Source of these receptors: an adult with an advanced solid tumor such as melanoma, head and neck, liver or kidney cancer.

The V call is TRBV5-1, the J call TRBJ1-1; TRBD1 aligns across 12 bases. CDR1 SGHRS and CDR2 YFSETQ come from the germline V gene. There are 16 residues in the CDR3. V dropped 3 bases and J dropped 4; count of bases not matched to a gene: 7. In DNA, the CDR3 is TGCGCCAGCAGCTCCAGGGGACAGGGGGCAGGCACTGAAGCTTTCTTT. Encoded protein: CASSSRGQGAGTEAFF.

This sequence joins TRBV15 and TRBJ1-4, with D unresolved. Germline V gene lookup returns CDR1 LNHNV and CDR2 YYDKDF (reference sequence). The V gene lost 0 bases and the J gene lost 6 bases, with 14 bases spanning the gap. The CDR3 spans 16 residues. CDR3: CATSREEGSRDEKLFF. The CDR3 DNA follows: TGTGCCACCAGCAGAGAGGAGGGCAGTCGAGATGAAAAACTGTTTTTT. Supplemented by reference TRBV15 and TRBJ1-4, the full variable domain reads DAMVIQNPRYQVTQFGKPVTLSCSQTLNHNVMYWYQQKSSQAPKLLFHYYDKDFNNEADTPDNFQSRRPNTSFCFLDIRSPGLGDTAMYLCATSREEGSRDEKLFFGSGTQLSVL.